Below, 11 T cell receptor beta chains from the same sample are listed, as sequenced in a study of CD8 T cells in ankylosing spondylitis. Study results and caveats: It appeared that ankylosing spondylitis blood was characterized by a TCR beta motif of several highly homologous variants.

These TCRs are of unknown antigen specificity. A single record per CDR3 protein comes from TCRdb applying MiXCR to the 5' RACE reads. The sample lists about 700,000 distinct CDR3 sequences, around 20% occurring once. The sequenced sample was blood, either unsorted or a sorted T cell fraction (not recorded which). Receptors originate from a male donor with ankylosing spondylitis.

The rearrangement links TRBV3-1 to TRBJ2-2, with D hard to call. The germline V gene encodes CDR1 LGHDT and CDR2 YNNKEL (reference sequence). Trimming shortened V by 4 bases and J by 5 bases, and 17 bases separated the two germline ends. The CDR3 is made up of 16 amino acids. As DNA, the CDR3 is TGTGCCAGCAGCCCGGACCGGTGGTTAAGAACCGGGGAGCTGTTTTTT. It translates to CASSPDRWLRTGELFF. Full variable domain (remainder filled in from reference TRBV3-1 and TRBJ2-2): DTAVSQTPKYLVTQMGNDKSIKCEQNLGHDTMYWYKQDSKKFLKIMFSYNNKELIINETVPNRFSPKSPDKAHLNLHINSLELGDSAVYFCASSPDRWLRTGELFFGEGSRLTVL.

This clonotype was seen a handful of times. The rearrangement joins TRBV29-1 to TRBJ2-1; 14 bases align to TRBD2. CDR3 size: 13 residues. The J segment lost 7 bases and the V segment lost 8 bases, leaving 4 bases of the junction unmatched. Per germline, CDR1 SQVTM and CDR2 ANQGSEA. In DNA, the CDR3 is TGCAGCCCGGGACTAGCGGGGGTTAATGAGCAGTTCTTC. Its protein is CSPGLAGVNEQFF.

The chain recombines TRBV20-1 with TRBJ1-1; no clear D. Germline V gives CDR1 DFQATT, CDR2 SNEGSKA (reference sequence). CDR3 size: 14 residues. Trimming left V 0 bases short and J 1 base short, with 9 bases between. The CDR3 here is CSAREGIPNTEAFF. CDR3 coding DNA: TGCAGTGCTAGAGAGGGCATTCCGAACACTGAAGCTTTCTTT.

The chain couples TRBV5-1 to TRBJ1-1; D gene ambiguous. The CDR3 runs to 15 residues. CDR1 SGHRS and CDR2 YFSETQ come from the germline V gene. The V gene lost 3 bases and the J gene lost 0 bases, with 12 bases spanning the gap. The CDR3 DNA follows: TGCGCCAGCAGCTCCTCCGCGGTCATGAACACTGAAGCTTTCTTT. The encoded protein is CASSSSAVMNTEAFF.

The chain employs TRBV3-1 and TRBJ2-1; D ambiguous. The CDR3 loop spans 15 amino acids. CDR1 and CDR2 (germline): LGHDT, YNNKEL (reference sequence). The ends were cut back, 2 bases at V and 4 bases at J, with 12 bases in the middle. This chain's CDR3 is CASSQTIPPYNEQFF. As DNA, the CDR3 is TGTGCCAGCAGCCAAACGATCCCTCCATACAATGAGCAGTTCTTC.

This sequence joins TRBV20-1 and TRBJ2-1; possible D gene TRBD2, 5 bases. The CDR3 is 15 amino acids. In germline, CDR1 is DFQATT, CDR2 SNEGSKA (reference sequence). With 3 bases removed from V and 4 bases from J, the gap between germline ends came to 16 bases. The CDR3 DNA reads TGCAGTGCTAGGCAACCGGGGTCCGGGTACAATGAGCAGTTCTTC. Encoded protein: CSARQPGSGYNEQFF.

This clonotype was seen only a few times. The chain carries TRBV2 and TRBJ2-3; D perhaps matches TRBD1 (5 bases). V lost 4 bases, J lost 0 bases, and 8 bases lay in between. CDR1 is SNHLY, CDR2 FYNNEI, per germline. The CDR3 covers 14 residues. The CDR3 DNA follows: TGTGCCAGCAGTGGGACAACCAGCACAGATACGCAGTATTTT. Translated: CASSGTTSTDTQYF.

This clonotype has just a few counts. The rearrangement links TRBV20-1 to TRBJ2-5, with 11 nucleotides matching TRBD2. The germline CDR1 and CDR2 sequences are DFQATT and SNEGSKA (reference sequence). The V segment lost 1 base and the J segment 4 bases; nucleotides outside the gene matches: 14. This CDR3 has 18 residues. CDR3 residues: CSARVRPGTSGGGETQYF. The CDR3 DNA follows: TGCAGTGCTAGAGTTAGACCAGGGACTAGCGGAGGAGGAGAGACCCAGTACTTC.

The chain uses TRBV6-4 and TRBJ1-5; the match to TRBD1 covers 10 bases. After removal of 2 bases from V and 1 base from J, the junction contained 11 bases not matched to a gene. There are 19 residues in the CDR3. CDR1 and CDR2 from the germline V gene are MRHNA and SNTAGT. The CDR3 DNA follows: TGTGCCAGCAGTGACCTCGACCCTGAGGGACAGGGGAGCAATCAGCCCCAGCATTTT. Encoded protein: CASSDLDPEGQGSNQPQHF.

This clonotype has at least ten counts. This chain uses TRBV28 with TRBJ1-3, with D tentatively TRBD1 (5 bases). Per the germline V gene, CDR1 is MDHEN and CDR2 is SYDVKM. The germline V and J ends were trimmed by 5 bases and 1 base, with 9 bases remaining between them. This CDR3 comprises 14 residues. The CDR3 DNA reads as TGTGCCAGCAGTCGACAGCCTTCTGGAAACACCATATATTTT. Protein: CASSRQPSGNTIYF.

J is TRBJ2-1 and V is TRBV5-1; D is tentatively TRBD1 or TRBD2 (5 bases each). V was clipped by 2 bases and J by 0 bases, with 12 bases between them. Germline CDR1 is SGHRS and CDR2 is YFSETQ. The CDR3 sequence is 16 residues long. CDR3 region: CASSFEGISSYNEQFF. CDR3 nucleotide sequence: TGCGCCAGCAGCTTCGAGGGGATAAGCTCCTACAATGAGCAGTTCTTC.